A selection of T cell receptor beta chains follows, all from one sample in a study of PD-1 blockade in classical Hodgkin lymphoma. Libraries were prepared by immunoSEQ multiplex PCR; TCRdb keeps only in-frame clonotypes and omits some of them. Altogether 14,000 to 15,000 clones are present, roughly two thirds being singletons, with the ten largest covering around 10%. This material consisted of peripheral blood mononuclear cells (PBMCs), taken at baseline. The receptors were sampled from a human donor with classical Hodgkin lymphoma. CDR3s include the opening cysteine and the closing phenylalanine or tryptophan. Fields, in order: clone size, D gene, J gene, V gene, CDR3 DNA, CDR3 protein. D genes are given only for firm matches. The listing skips clone size in some rows; elsewhere it reads once, few, many or a size class.

>.|.|TRBJ1-1|TRBV7-8
TGTGCCAGCAGCTTAGGGGAGGTGAACACTGAAGCTTTCTTT
CASSLGEVNTEAFF
>.|.|TRBJ2-5|TRBV6-6
TGTGCCAGCAGTTACGGGGGGTCCGAGACCCAGTACTTC
CASSYGGSETQYF
>once|.|TRBJ2-2|TRBV5-1
TGCGCCAGCAGCTTGTCACAGGTCTACACCGGGGAGCTGTTTTTT
CASSLSQVYTGELFF
>.|.|TRBJ2-5|TRBV7-9
TGTGCCAGCAGCTTAGACTTAGGGATGTGGGAGACCCAGTACTTC
CASSLDLGMWETQYF
>once|.|TRBJ2-1|TRBV5-1
TGCGCCAGCAGCTCCAGTGACAATGAGCAGTTCTTC
CASSSSDNEQFF
>.|.|TRBJ1-1|TRBV6-4
TGTGCCAGCAAAGGTTCTGCGATGAACACTGAAGCTTTCTTT
CASKGSAMNTEAFF
>.|TRBD1|TRBJ1-4|TRBV28
TGTGCCAGCAGCGACAGGGGACTTAATGAAAAACTGTTTTTT
CASSDRGLNEKLFF
>.|.|TRBJ1-1|TRBV9
TGTGCCAGCAGCCCACGCCCCTCACAGCTCATGAACACTGAAGCTTTCTTT
CASSPRPSQLMNTEAFF
>.|TRBD2|TRBJ2-5|TRBV28
TGTGCCAGCAGCGGACTAGCGGGAGGGGGAACCCAAGAGACCCAGTACTTC
CASSGLAGGGTQETQYF
>.|.|TRBJ2-7|TRBV29-1
TGCAGCGTGGGACTGACAGTCTACGAGCAGTACTTC
CSVGLTVYEQYF
>.|.|TRBJ1-6|TRBV28
TGTGCCAGCAGTCAGGGCGATTCACCCCTCCACTTT
CASSQGDSPLHF
>.|.|TRBJ1-5|TRBV4-1
TGCGCCAGCAGCCATTCATCAGGGAGGTGGCCCCAGCATTTT
CASSHSSGRWPQHF
>.|TRBD1|TRBJ2-5|TRBV27
TGTGCCAGCAGTTTCGGGACAGGTGGGGAGACCCAGTACTTC
CASSFGTGGETQYF
>.|.|TRBJ1-1|TRBV18
TGTGCCAGCTCACCATTGGGGGGGGCTGGCAACACTGAAGCTTTCTTT
CASSPLGGAGNTEAFF
>.|.|TRBJ2-2|TRBV11-2
TGTGCCAGCAGGAAGGAGACCGGGGAGCTGTTTTTT
CASRKETGELFF
>medium-sized|.|TRBJ1-1|TRBV27
TGTGCCAGCTCTTATAATGGGCAGGGTTTCACTGAAGCTTTCTTT
CASSYNGQGFTEAFF
>few|TRBD2|TRBJ2-2|TRBV6-4
TGTGCCAGCAGCCCCTTACCTAGCGGTGCGAACACCGGGGAGCTGTTTTTT
CASSPLPSGANTGELFF
>few|TRBD2|TRBJ2-7|TRBV7-2
TGTGCCAGCAGCTTGGGGGTAGCGGGACAAGTCTACGAGCAGTACTTC
CASSLGVAGQVYEQYF
>once|TRBD2|TRBJ2-1|TRBV29-1
TGCAGCGTTGAAGACCGGGGACTAGCGGGAGTTGAGCAGTTCTTC
CSVEDRGLAGVEQFF